Listed here is a single TCR beta chain. This sample stems from a study of T cells in Graves' hyperthyroidism and ophthalmopathy. Patients were aged 18 to 65, had disease duration under 2 months, and had newly diagnosed hyperthyroidism. Deletions cut 4 bases from V and 7 bases from J, with 14 bases between. The CDR3 contains 15 residues. Germline lookup yields CDR1 MRHNA and CDR2 SNTAGT. The source material, RNA transcripts, was used to amplify TCR beta CDR3 regions. The TCR CDR3 was amplified in a first-round RT-PCR using the HTBI primer set. TCRdb reprocessed the multiplex PCR reads via MiXCR and lists one record per CDR3 protein. The profile shows about 270,000 distinct CDR3 sequences, 13% to 15% of them singletons.

The sequencing sample was made of blood. The chain couples TRBV6-4 to TRBJ1-6; weak D call: TRBD1 (5 bases). This TCR was recovered from a woman in her forties or fifties with Graves' hyperthyroidism that later progressed to Graves' ophthalmopathy. The CDR3 region has the DNA TGTGCCAGCAGTGCGACAGCAGCTCGGAATTCACCCCTCCACTTT. Its translation: CASSATAARNSPLHF.